This T cell receptor (beta chain) originates from a study of cytomegalovirus exposure and HLA in healthy donors. Overall study: Caucasian-associated ancestry cluster membership applied to about 77% of over 350 genotyped donors. General study results and limits: A later analysis linked a missense variant in DCLRE1C to the trimming of TCR beta V and J genes. In an earlier analysis, in 587 donors, most V segments appeared productive either ~90% or ~30% of the time. Some TCR beta chains (164 of them) were listed as cytomegalovirus-associated.

V gave up 6 bases and J gave up 3 bases; unmatched junction bases: 6. Germline V lookup: CDR1 MNHEY, CDR2 SVGAGI. The CDR3 is 15 residues long. There are a few counts of this clone. What it binds is not known. PCR was performed using 60 Vbeta and 13 Jbeta primers. Profiled with immunoSEQ multiplex PCR; TCRdb holds only in-frame clones, not every one. The repertoire consists of 35,000 to 50,000 clones, with approximately 81% occurring once and the leading ten covering roughly 2.5%. Sequenced sample: PBMCs. This TCR came from a man between 45 and 60 years old in good health and CMV-seronegative. The chain joins TRBV6-5 to TRBJ2-7, with TRBD2 matching over 12 bases. CDR3 nucleotides: TGTGCCAGCAGCCAAGGACTAGCGGGGATCTACGAGCAGTACTTC. Translating gives CASSQGLAGIYEQYF.